The text below deals with one T cell receptor beta chain. The target of this receptor is not known. No base quality information exists; no much larger clone differs at one position. TCRbeta CDR3 regions were amplified from genomic DNA using the immunoSEQ Assay, a bias-controlled multiplex PCR. The paper's processing steps were these. The number of nucleated cells in each sample was estimated by amplification of reference gene primers within the assay. To quantify the absolute abundance of each unique TCRbeta CDR3 rearrangement, sequence reads were collapsed and filtered. For each sample, productive Simpson clonality was calculated by taking the square root of Simpson's diversity index across productive rearrangements. TCRdb mirrors the immuneACCESS table, restricted to in-frame sequences. Some clones are absent from its copies; in checked studies, under half trace to an unresolved V gene, and the reason for the others is unknown. Clonal size and the V and J genes are those of that table, whereas D and trimming came from the DNA. Within this sample are tens of thousands of clones, with 85% of them counted one time only. More than 3% of the sample belongs to the ten largest clones.

The CDR3 contains 16 residues, cysteine and phenylalanine counted. The sequence is cut down to CDR3 DNA, 48 bases in frame from base 1. Taken from the germline V gene (reference sequence), the CDR1 and CDR2 loops are LNHDA and SQIVND. V is clipped by 6 bases and J by 5 bases, and the sequence between their germline boundaries is 22 bases long. Collaborating institutions collected whole blood in K2EDTA tubes following their own protocols. For TCRbeta analysis, collaborators shipped samples as frozen whole blood, isolated PBMCs, or DNA extracted from either of those sample types. The record originates from a study of blood T cell repertoires in COVID-19 (dated by TCRdb to the early 2020s). Background on the whole study: Samples covering the acute and convalescent phases of COVID-19 were provided by collaborators in the United States, Italy and Spain. Samples were obtained from the ongoing ImmuneRACE study (first 160 participants) and from 1,200 or so subjects provided by 6 global collaborators. The sample metadata nearly always contained a de-identified subject ID, COVID-19 status, age in years and sex. The prospective study material was composed of cDNA or gDNA derived from T cells, B-cell-depleted T cells, or PBMCs. A freely available public database, intended as a resource for researchers studying the immune response to SARS-CoV-2, is where the repertoires were released. Subjects who had been exposed to COVID-19, were actively infected with it, or had recovered from it provided the deeply sampled blood TCRbeta repertoires that made up the dataset. HLA class I and class II types, where available, came from metadata supplied by the sample provider rather than from assay-based typing.

Overall study results and their limits: The amount of clinical and demographic metadata varied by source and participant and was provided uncurated.

This TCR was recovered from a man in his 60s with acute or convalescent COVID-19. The chain is encoded by TRBV19 joined to TRBJ1-2; TRBD1 might be the D gene, on 5 matching bases. The sequenced sample was peripheral blood. The CDR3 region has the sequence CASRGQEEGLKYGYTF. The DNA is TGTGCCAGTAGGGGCCAAGAGGAGGGGTTGAAATATGGCTACACCTTC. Joined to the reference TRBV19 and TRBJ1-2 proteins, this CDR3 gives the full variable domain: DGGITQSPKYLFRKEGQNVTLSCEQNLNHDAMYWYRQDPGQGLRLIYYSQIVNDFQKGDIAEGYSVSREKKESFPLTVTSAQKNPTAFYLCASRGQEEGLKYGYTFGSGTRLTVV.